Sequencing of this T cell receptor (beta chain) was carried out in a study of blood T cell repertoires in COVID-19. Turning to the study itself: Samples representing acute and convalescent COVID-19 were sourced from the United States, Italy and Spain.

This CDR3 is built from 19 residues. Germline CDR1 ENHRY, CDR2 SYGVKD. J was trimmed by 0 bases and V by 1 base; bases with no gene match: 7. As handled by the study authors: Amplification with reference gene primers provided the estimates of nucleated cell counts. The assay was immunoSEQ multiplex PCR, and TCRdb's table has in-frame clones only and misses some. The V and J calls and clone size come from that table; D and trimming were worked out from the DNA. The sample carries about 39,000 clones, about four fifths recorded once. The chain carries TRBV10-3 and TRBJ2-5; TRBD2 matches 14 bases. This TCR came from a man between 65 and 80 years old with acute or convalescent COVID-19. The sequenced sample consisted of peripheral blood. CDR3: CAISELGTSGGRYQETQYF. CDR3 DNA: TGTGCCATCAGTGAGTTGGGGACTAGCGGGGGAAGGTACCAAGAGACCCAGTACTTC.